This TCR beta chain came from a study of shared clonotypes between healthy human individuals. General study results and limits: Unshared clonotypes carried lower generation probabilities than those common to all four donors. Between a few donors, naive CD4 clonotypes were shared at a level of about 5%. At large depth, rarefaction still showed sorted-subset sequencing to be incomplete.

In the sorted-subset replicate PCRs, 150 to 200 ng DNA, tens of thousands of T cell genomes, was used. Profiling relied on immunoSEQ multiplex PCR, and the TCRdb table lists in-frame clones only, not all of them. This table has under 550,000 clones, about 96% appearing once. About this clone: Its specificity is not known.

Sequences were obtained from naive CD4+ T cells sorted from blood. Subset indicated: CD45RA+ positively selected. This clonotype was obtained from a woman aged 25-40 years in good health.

Written as DNA, the CDR3 is TGTGCCAGCAGTTACATCACCGGCGGGTCCAATGAGCAGTTCTTC. Translating it yields CASSYITGGSNEQFF. The chain combines TRBV6-5 with TRBJ2-1, with D possibly TRBD2 on 5 matching bases. Trimming removed 2 bases at V and 6 bases at J, with 14 bases between. The CDR3 extends over 15 amino acids. Germline CDR1 and CDR2: MNHEY and SVGAGI.